One sample yielded the 27 T cell receptor beta chains listed below, sequenced in a study of radiotherapy plus CTLA-4 blockade in lung cancer. Generated by immunoSEQ multiplex PCR, the TCRdb table keeps only in-frame clones and is missing some. The data show some 70,000 clones, with around 81% seen just once and about 4% held by the top ten. This sample comprised peripheral blood, obtained from a patient treated with radiotherapy plus ipilimumab. These receptors were obtained from a human donor with non-small cell lung cancer who had a partial response to radiotherapy plus ipilimumab.

The chain couples TRBV28 to TRBJ2-3; 8 bases fit TRBD1. V lost 6 bases and J lost 6; bases outside the gene matches: 8. The CDR3 extends over 14 amino acids. The germline CDR1 and CDR2 sequences are MDHEN and SYDVKM. The CDR3 DNA is TGTGCCAGCAGCTCTCGACAGGGGTCGGATACGCAGTATTTT. Translated, it gives CASSSRQGSDTQYF.

The chain recombines TRBV6-5 with TRBJ2-5; 8 bases match TRBD2. The last part of the DNA fits TRBJ2-7 better; the J call may be wrong. Germline CDR1 is MNHEY and CDR2 is SVGAGI. CDR3 length: 15 residues. DNA of the CDR3: TGTGCCAGCAGTTACTCAGTTAGCGGGACCTACGAGCAGTACTTC. This translates into CASSYSVSGTYEQYF.

The V gene is TRBV5-5, the J gene TRBJ1-2, with D possibly matching TRBD1 (6 bases). The CDR3 covers 13 residues. Trimming took off 2 bases at V and 8 bases at J, with 13 bases between the two ends. Germline CDR1 SGHKS, CDR2 YYEKEE (reference sequence). The CDR3 coding sequence is TGTGCCAGCAGCTTTGACACAGGGAGAGGCTACACCTTC. This translates into CASSFDTGRGYTF.

This clone was observed a single time. The chain recombines TRBV5-1 with TRBJ2-1; the match to TRBD2 covers 7 bases. Germline CDR1 reads SGHRS; CDR2 reads YFSETQ. The V segment lost 5 bases and the J segment 7 bases; nucleotides outside the gene matches: 12. This CDR3 spans 15 amino acids. The CDR3 DNA sequence: TGCGCCAGCAGTCTCGGGGGGAGCTCCCGGAATGAGCAGTTCTTC. It codes for CASSLGGSSRNEQFF. The entire variable domain, with the rest obtained from reference TRBV5-1 and TRBJ2-1, is as follows: KAGVTQTPRYLIKTRGQQVTLSCSPISGHRSVSWYQQTPGQGLQFLFEYFSETQRNKGNFPGRFSGRQFSNSRSEMNVSTLELGDSALYLCASSLGGSSRNEQFFGPGTRLTVL.

The chain joins TRBV18 to TRBJ2-1; possible D gene TRBD2, 5 bases. Trimming left V 3 bases short and J 9 bases short, with 9 bases between. Germline V CDR1 and CDR2: KGHSH, LQKENI. The CDR3 is 12 amino acids. The CDR3 reads CASSPSAGEQFF. The CDR3, as DNA: TGTGCCAGCTCACCCTCCGCGGGTGAGCAGTTCTTC.

The V call is TRBV2, the J call TRBJ1-1; D is possibly TRBD1 (6 bases). The CDR3 totals 15 residues. V was trimmed by 8 bases and J by 0 bases, leaving 16 bases between them. Germline V CDR1 and CDR2: SNHLY, FYNNEI. CDR3 bases: TGTGCCAGCTTGTCAGGGGTTACCATGAACACTGAAGCTTTCTTT. Amino acid sequence: CASLSGVTMNTEAFF. Drawing the rest from reference TRBV2 and TRBJ1-1, the complete variable domain is EPEVTQTPSHQVTQMGQEVILRCVPISNHLYFYWYRQILGQKVEFLVSFYNNEISEKSEIFDDQFSVERPDGSNFTLKIRSTKLEDSAMYFCASLSGVTMNTEAFFGQGTRLTVV.

The V gene is TRBV5-4, the J gene TRBJ2-1, with D hard to call. V lost 1 base, J lost 0 bases, and 8 bases lay in between. The CDR3 consists of 15 residues. CDR1 and CDR2 (germline): SGHNT, YYREEE (reference sequence). This CDR3 is CASSLLSGSYNEQFF. DNA for the CDR3: TGTGCCAGCAGCTTGTTATCGGGCTCCTACAATGAGCAGTTCTTC.

V gene TRBV28 combines with J gene TRBJ2-7; tentatively, D is TRBD1 (6 bases). V was pared by 10 bases and J by 4 bases, with 11 bases between. Germline V gene lookup returns CDR1 MDHEN and CDR2 SYDVKM. This CDR3 has 11 residues. CDR3 in DNA: TGTGCCATCACTGACAGGTACGAGCAGTACTTC. As protein: CAITDRYEQYF.

The chain is built from TRBV28 and TRBJ2-1; 8 nucleotides match TRBD2. The germline gives CDR1 MDHEN, CDR2 SYDVKM. The CDR3 is 15 residues long. J was trimmed by 5 bases and V by 3 bases; bases with no gene match: 6. The CDR3 sequence is CASSFGTSSHNEQFF. The CDR3 region has the DNA TGTGCCAGCAGTTTCGGGACTAGTTCCCACAATGAGCAGTTCTTC.

The chain is built from TRBV25-1 and TRBJ1-2, with 7 bases fitting TRBD1. The ends lost 5 bases at V and 8 bases at J; junction bases unmatched: 5. The length of the CDR3 is 12 residues. Looked up from germline, CDR1 is MGHDK and CDR2 is SYGVNS. The DNA of the CDR3 is TGTGCCAGCAGTATTCGAGGGGGCGGCTACACCTTC. It codes for CASSIRGGGYTF.

This clone appeared a few times. V usage is TRBV18 and J usage is TRBJ2-1; D is unclear. In germline, CDR1 is KGHSH, CDR2 LQKENI. V lost 3 bases to trimming and J lost 6 bases, with 3 bases between them. The CDR3 spans 11 residues. The CDR3 protein is CASSPSNEQFF. The CDR3 region has the DNA TGTGCCAGCTCACCCAGCAATGAGCAGTTCTTC.

J is TRBJ1-4 and V is TRBV29-1; D is ambiguous. The CDR3 runs to 14 residues. Per the germline V gene, CDR1 is SQVTM and CDR2 is ANQGSEA. V was pared by 6 bases and J by 6 bases, with 17 bases between. The DNA of the CDR3 is TGCAGCGTGGAGAATACGGGCGGGGATGAAAAACTGTTTTTT. Protein: CSVENTGGDEKLFF.

The chain uses TRBV9 and TRBJ2-3, with D maybe TRBD1 (5 bases). Trimming stripped 0 bases from V and 2 bases from J, with 10 bases between. In germline, CDR1 is SGDLS, CDR2 YYNGEE. CDR3 length: 15 amino acids. The CDR3 nucleotides are TGTGCCAGCAGCGTAGCAGGGTTTGACACAGATACGCAGTATTTT. The encoded protein is CASSVAGFDTDTQYF.

The chain has TRBV5-4 and TRBJ1-2; D uncertain. The V end lost 6 bases, the J end lost 4 bases, and 7 bases lay between the germline ends. The CDR3 has 11 amino acids. The germline CDR1 and CDR2 sequences are SGHNT and YYREEE (reference sequence). DNA for the CDR3: TGTGCCAGCACATCGGGCTATGGCTACACCTTC. As protein: CASTSGYGYTF.

This chain uses TRBV5-1 with TRBJ2-6; 7 nucleotides align to TRBD1. Trimming removed 5 bases from V and 3 bases from J; junction bases left unmatched: 2. This CDR3 is built from 14 residues. The germline V gene has CDR1 SGHRS and CDR2 YFSETQ. CDR3 DNA sequence: TGCGCCAGCAGTTACAGGGGTGGGGCCAACGTCCTGACTTTC. Its protein is CASSYRGGANVLTF.

The chain is built from TRBV4-2 and TRBJ2-2, with TRBD2 as a possible D gene (6 bases). CDR1 LGHNA and CDR2 YNFKEQ come from the germline V gene. The V and J ends lost 5 bases and 3 bases respectively, with 16 bases between them. CDR3 length: 16 amino acids. The CDR3 spells CASSGWGERDTGELFF. The CDR3 bases are TGTGCCAGCAGCGGGTGGGGGGAGAGGGACACCGGGGAGCTGTTTTTT.

This clone was observed a few times. The V call is TRBV7-3, the J call TRBJ2-1; no definite D call. The V gene's germline CDR1 is SGHTA and CDR2 FQGTGA. The CDR3 consists of 13 residues. V lost 5 bases and J lost 0, with 5 bases in between. CDR3 amino acids: CASSPGSYNEQFF. CDR3 DNA: TGTGCCAGCAGCCCGGGCTCCTACAATGAGCAGTTCTTC.

The chain has TRBV19 and TRBJ2-7, with 9 bases fitting TRBD1. CDR3 size: 14 residues. Germline trimming cut 9 bases from V and 2 bases from J; bases unmatched to any gene: 8. Germline CDR1 is LNHDA and CDR2 is SQIVND (reference sequence). CDR3 amino acids: CASQYGTGTYEQYF. The CDR3, as DNA: TGTGCCAGCCAATACGGGACAGGGACCTACGAGCAGTACTTC.

This chain joins TRBV7-8 and TRBJ1-1; 7 bases match TRBD1. Trimming removed 1 base from V and 10 bases from J; junction bases left unmatched: 6. The germline V gene has CDR1 SGHVS and CDR2 FQNEAQ. This CDR3 region has 13 residues. CDR3 amino acids: CASSLVEGAVAFF. CDR3 bases: TGTGCCAGCAGCTTAGTAGAGGGGGCGGTAGCTTTCTTT.

The rearrangement joins TRBV19 to TRBJ1-5; D possibly corresponds to TRBD1 (6 bases). Germline V gives CDR1 LNHDA, CDR2 SQIVND (reference sequence). The CDR3 spans 11 residues. This chain's CDR3 is CGGGGDQPQHF. As DNA, the CDR3 is TGTGGAGGGGGAGGGGATCAGCCCCAGCATTTT. The full variable domain, completed using reference TRBV19 and TRBJ1-5, is DGGITQSPKYLFRKEGQNVTLSCEQNLNHDAMYWYRQDPGQGLRLIYYSQIVNDFQKGDIAEGYSVSREKKESFPLTVTSAQKNPTAFYLCGGGGDQPQHFGDGTRLSIL.

The V gene is TRBV7-3, the J gene TRBJ2-5; TRBD2 aligns across 8 bases. CDR1 is SGHTA, CDR2 FQGTGA, per germline. J lost 3 bases, V lost 2 bases, and 2 bases had no gene match. The CDR3 is 14 amino acids. The CDR3 region has the DNA TGTGCCAGCAGCTTAGTAGCGGGGAAAGAGACCCAGTACTTC. Translating gives CASSLVAGKETQYF.

Worth noting for this clone: This sample also contains other DNA sequences that code for the same CDR3. The V gene is TRBV7-8, the J gene TRBJ2-7, with a weak D call TRBD2 (5 bases). The CDR3 runs 13 residues. In germline, CDR1 is SGHVS, CDR2 FQNEAQ. Trimming shortened V by 8 bases and J by 1 base, and 12 bases separated the two germline ends. CDR3 DNA sequence: TGTGCCAGCGTCGGGGAGTCTTCCTACGAGCAGTACTTC. This codes for CASVGESSYEQYF. Using reference TRBV7-8 and TRBJ2-7 for the parts outside the CDR3, the full variable domain is GAGVSQSPRYKVAKRGQDVALRCDPISGHVSLFWYQQALGQGPEFLTYFQNEAQLDKSGLPSDRFFAERPEGSVSTLKIQRTQQEDSAVYLCASVGESSYEQYFGPGTRLTVT.

This chain uses TRBV5-6 with TRBJ2-7; D might be TRBD2 (5 bases). Germline values: CDR1 SGHDT, CDR2 YYEEEE. Deletions cut 2 bases from V and 5 bases from J, with 14 bases between. CDR3 length equals 14 residues. CDR3 in DNA: TGTGCCAGCAGCTTTGGTTGGACTGAAAACGAGCAGTACTTC. Its protein is CASSFGWTENEQYF.

The chain uses TRBV19 and TRBJ2-7, with D possibly matching TRBD1 (8 bases). The CDR3 sequence is 14 residues long. Germline CDR1 and CDR2: LNHDA and SQIVND (reference sequence). The V end lost 5 bases, the J end lost 3 bases, and 14 bases lay between the germline ends. CDR3 bases: TGTGCCAGTAGTTATACAGGGGGGGGCTACGAGCAGTACTTC. Its translation is CASSYTGGGYEQYF.

The CDR3 sequence is CASSKQGAQLNEQFF. The CDR3 DNA sequence: TGCGCCAGCAGCAAACAGGGGGCGCAATTAAATGAGCAGTTCTTC. The chain is built from TRBV5-1 and TRBJ2-1, with TRBD1 identical over 9 bases. V was clipped by 4 bases and J by 7 bases; unmatched bases: 9. The germline V gene encodes CDR1 SGHRS and CDR2 YFSETQ. The CDR3 totals 15 residues.

The chain has TRBV27 and TRBJ1-1, with D hard to call. The CDR3 runs to 13 residues. Germline CDR1 reads MNHEY; CDR2 reads SMNVEV (reference sequence). Trimming left V 2 bases short and J 1 base short, with 5 bases between. In DNA, the CDR3 is TGTGCCAGCAGTTTAAGCAAGAACACTGAAGCTTTCTTT. Protein sequence: CASSLSKNTEAFF.

The V call is TRBV5-1, the J call TRBJ2-1; 9 nucleotides line up with TRBD2. The J segment lost 4 bases and the V segment lost 3 bases, leaving 5 bases of the junction unmatched. CDR1 SGHRS and CDR2 YFSETQ come from the germline V gene. This CDR3 is 15 amino acids long. The DNA of the CDR3 is TGCGCCAGCAGCTCCGGGACTAGCCTTTACAATGAGCAGTTCTTC. It yields the protein CASSSGTSLYNEQFF. Based on the CDR3 plus reference TRBV5-1 and TRBJ2-1, the full variable domain is KAGVTQTPRYLIKTRGQQVTLSCSPISGHRSVSWYQQTPGQGLQFLFEYFSETQRNKGNFPGRFSGRQFSNSRSEMNVSTLELGDSALYLCASSSGTSLYNEQFFGPGTRLTVL.